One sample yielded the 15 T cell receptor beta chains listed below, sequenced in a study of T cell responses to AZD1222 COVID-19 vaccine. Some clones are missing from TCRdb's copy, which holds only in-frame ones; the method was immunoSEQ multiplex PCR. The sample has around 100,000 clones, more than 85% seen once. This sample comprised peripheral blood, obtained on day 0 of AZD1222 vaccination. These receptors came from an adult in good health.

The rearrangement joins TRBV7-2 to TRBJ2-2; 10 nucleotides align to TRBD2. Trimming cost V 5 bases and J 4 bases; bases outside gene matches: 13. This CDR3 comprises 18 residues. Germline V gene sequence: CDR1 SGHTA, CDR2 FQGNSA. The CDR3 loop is CASSVRPAGGPGTGELFF. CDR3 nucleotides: TGTGCCAGCAGCGTCAGGCCAGCGGGAGGGCCGGGCACCGGGGAGCTGTTTTTT.

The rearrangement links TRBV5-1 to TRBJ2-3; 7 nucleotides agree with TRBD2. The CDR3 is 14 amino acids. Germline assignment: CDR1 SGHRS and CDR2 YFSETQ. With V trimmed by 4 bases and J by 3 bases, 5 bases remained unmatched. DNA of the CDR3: TGCGCCAGCAGCCCTGGACTAGAGACAGATACGCAGTATTTT. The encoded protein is CASSPGLETDTQYF.

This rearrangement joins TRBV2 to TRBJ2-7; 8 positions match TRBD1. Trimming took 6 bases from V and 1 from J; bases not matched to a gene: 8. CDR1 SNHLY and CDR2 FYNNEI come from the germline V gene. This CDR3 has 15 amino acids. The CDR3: CASRRRQGSSYEQYF. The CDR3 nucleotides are TGTGCCAGCAGGAGAAGACAGGGGTCGTCCTACGAGCAGTACTTC.

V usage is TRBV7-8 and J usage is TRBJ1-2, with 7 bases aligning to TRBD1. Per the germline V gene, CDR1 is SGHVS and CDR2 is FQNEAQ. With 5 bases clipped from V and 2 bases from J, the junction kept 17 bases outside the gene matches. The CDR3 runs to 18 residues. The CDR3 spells CASSLYSTLGGTNYGYTF. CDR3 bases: TGTGCCAGCAGCCTATATTCTACTCTAGGGGGCACAAACTATGGCTACACCTTC.

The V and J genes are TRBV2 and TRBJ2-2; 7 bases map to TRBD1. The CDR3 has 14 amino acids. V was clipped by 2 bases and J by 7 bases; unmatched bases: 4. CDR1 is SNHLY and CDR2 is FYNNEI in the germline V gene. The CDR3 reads CASSEQGVYGELFF. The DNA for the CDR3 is TGTGCCAGCAGTGAACAGGGGGTCTACGGGGAGCTGTTTTTT.

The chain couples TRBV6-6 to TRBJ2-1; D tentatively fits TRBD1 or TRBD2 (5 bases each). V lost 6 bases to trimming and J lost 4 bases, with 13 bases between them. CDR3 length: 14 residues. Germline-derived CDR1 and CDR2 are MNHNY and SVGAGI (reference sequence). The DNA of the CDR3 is TGTGCCAGCAGCTCCGGGGCTTCATACAATGAGCAGTTCTTC. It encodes CASSSGASYNEQFF.

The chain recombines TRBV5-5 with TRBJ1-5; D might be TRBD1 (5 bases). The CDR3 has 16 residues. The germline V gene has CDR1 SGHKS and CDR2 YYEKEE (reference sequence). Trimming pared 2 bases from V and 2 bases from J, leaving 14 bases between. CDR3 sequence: CASSLLRGVGNQPQHF. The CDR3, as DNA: TGTGCCAGCAGCTTATTACGGGGGGTGGGCAATCAGCCCCAGCATTTT.

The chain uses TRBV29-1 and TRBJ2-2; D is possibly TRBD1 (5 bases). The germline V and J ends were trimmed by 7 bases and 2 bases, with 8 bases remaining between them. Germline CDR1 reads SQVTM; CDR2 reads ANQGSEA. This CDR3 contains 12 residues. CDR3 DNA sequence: TGCAGCGGAGGACACAACACCGGGGAGCTGTTTTTT. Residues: CSGGHNTGELFF.

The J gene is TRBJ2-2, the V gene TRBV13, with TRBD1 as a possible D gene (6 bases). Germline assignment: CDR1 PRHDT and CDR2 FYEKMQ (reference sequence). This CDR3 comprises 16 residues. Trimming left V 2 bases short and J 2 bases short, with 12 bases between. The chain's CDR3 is CASSLLAGTNTGELFF. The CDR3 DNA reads TGTGCCAGCAGCTTATTGGCAGGGACAAACACCGGGGAGCTGTTTTTT.

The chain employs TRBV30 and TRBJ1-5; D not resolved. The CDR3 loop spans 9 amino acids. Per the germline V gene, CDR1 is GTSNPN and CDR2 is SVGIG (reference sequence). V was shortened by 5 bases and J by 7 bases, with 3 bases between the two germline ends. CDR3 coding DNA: TGTGCCTGGCCCCAGCCCCAGCATTTT. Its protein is CAWPQPQHF.

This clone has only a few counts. DNA of the CDR3: TGCGCCAGCAGCCCCGGGAGCGAGGGTACGGATACGCAGTATTTT. Its protein is CASSPGSEGTDTQYF. This rearrangement joins TRBV4-1 to TRBJ2-3, with a possible D match to TRBD2 (6 bases). V lost 4 bases to trimming and J lost 6 bases, with 17 bases between them. CDR1 MGHRA and CDR2 YSYEKL come from the germline V gene. The CDR3 length is 15 residues.

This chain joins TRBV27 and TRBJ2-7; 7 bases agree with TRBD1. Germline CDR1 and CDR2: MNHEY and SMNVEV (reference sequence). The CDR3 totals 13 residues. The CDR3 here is CPTTRQGSGEQYF. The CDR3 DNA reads TGTCCCACCACACGACAGGGATCGGGGGAGCAGTACTTC.

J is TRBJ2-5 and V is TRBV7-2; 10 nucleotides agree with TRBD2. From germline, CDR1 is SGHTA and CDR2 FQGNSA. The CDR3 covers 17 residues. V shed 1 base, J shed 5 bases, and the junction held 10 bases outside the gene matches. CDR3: CASSLVVLAGVGETQYF. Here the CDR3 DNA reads TGTGCCAGCAGCTTAGTAGTGCTAGCGGGAGTAGGGGAGACCCAGTACTTC.

CDR3 coding DNA: TGCGCCAGCAGCCAAACCCCGGGACGCAATAATTCACCCCTCCACTTT. Its protein product is CASSQTPGRNNSPLHF. The chain uses TRBV4-1 and TRBJ1-6; maybe TRBD1 (5 bases). Per germline, CDR1 MGHRA and CDR2 YSYEKL. The CDR3 has 16 residues. The V gene lost 2 bases and the J gene lost 5 bases, with 13 bases spanning the gap.

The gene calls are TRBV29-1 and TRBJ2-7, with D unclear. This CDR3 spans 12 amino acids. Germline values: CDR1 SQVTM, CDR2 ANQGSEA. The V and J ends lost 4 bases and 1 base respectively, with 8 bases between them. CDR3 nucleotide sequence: TGCAGCGTTGGAAAAGATTCCTACGAGCAGTACTTC. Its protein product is CSVGKDSYEQYF.